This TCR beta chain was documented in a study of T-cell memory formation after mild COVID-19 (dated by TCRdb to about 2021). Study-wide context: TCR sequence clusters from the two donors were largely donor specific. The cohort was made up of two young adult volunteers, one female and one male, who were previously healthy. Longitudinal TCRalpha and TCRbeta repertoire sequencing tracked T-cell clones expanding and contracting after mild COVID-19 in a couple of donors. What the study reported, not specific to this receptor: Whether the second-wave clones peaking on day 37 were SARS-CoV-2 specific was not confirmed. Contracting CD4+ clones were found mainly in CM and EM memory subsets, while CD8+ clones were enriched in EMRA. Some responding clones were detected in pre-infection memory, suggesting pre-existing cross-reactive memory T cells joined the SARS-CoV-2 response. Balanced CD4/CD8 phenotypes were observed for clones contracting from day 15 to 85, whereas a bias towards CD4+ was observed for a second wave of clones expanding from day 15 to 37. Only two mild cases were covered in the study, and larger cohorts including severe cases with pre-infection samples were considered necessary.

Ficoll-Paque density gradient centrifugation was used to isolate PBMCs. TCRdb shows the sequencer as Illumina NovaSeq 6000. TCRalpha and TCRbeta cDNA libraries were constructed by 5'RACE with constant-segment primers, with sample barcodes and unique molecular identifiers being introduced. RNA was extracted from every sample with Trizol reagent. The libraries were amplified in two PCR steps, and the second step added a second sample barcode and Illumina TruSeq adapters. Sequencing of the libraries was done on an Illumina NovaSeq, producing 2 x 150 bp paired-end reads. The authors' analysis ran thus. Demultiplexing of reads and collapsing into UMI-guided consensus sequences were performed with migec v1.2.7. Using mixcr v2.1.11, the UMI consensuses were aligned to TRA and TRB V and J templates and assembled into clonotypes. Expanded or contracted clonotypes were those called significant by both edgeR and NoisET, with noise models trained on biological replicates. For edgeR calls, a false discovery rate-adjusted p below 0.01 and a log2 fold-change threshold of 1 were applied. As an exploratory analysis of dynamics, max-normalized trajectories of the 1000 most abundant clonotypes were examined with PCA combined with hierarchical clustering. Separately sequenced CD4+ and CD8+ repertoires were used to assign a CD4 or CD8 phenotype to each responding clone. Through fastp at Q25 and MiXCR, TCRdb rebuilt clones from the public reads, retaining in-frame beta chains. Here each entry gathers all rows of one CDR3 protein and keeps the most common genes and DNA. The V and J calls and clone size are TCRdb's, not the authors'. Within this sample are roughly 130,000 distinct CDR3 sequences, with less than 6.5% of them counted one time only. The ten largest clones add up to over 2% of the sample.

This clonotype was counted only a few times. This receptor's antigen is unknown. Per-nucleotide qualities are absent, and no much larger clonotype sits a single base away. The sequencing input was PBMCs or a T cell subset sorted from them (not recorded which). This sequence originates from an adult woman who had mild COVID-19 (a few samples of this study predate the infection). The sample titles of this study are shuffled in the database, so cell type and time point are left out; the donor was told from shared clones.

Here is the DNA: TGCGCCAGCAGCTTGGATGGCCAGGGTAATCTTGGCTACACCTTC. This translates into CASSLDGQGNLGYTF. The V and J segments used are TRBV5-1 and TRBJ1-2; TRBD1 is possibly the D segment (5 matching bases). According to the germline V gene, CDR1 reads SGHRS and CDR2 reads YFSETQ. Spanning cysteine to phenylalanine, the CDR3 consists of 15 amino acids. Solely the CDR3 DNA is kept, with 45 bases framed from the first base. The V and J ends are trimmed by 0 bases and 7 bases, leaving 16 bases between them.